These 24 T cell receptor beta chains were sequenced from one sample in a study of T cell responses to AZD1222 COVID-19 vaccine. Here immunoSEQ multiplex PCR was the method, and the copy in TCRdb shows in-frame clones only, minus some. Here the sample spans around 190,000 clones, 94% being singletons. The starting material was peripheral blood, obtained 28 days after the second AZD1222 dose. All receptors derive from an adult who received the AZD1222 COVID-19 vaccine.

CDR3 in DNA: TGTGCCATCAGCTGGAACCTACAGACTGAAGCTTTCTTT. Residues: CAISWNLQTEAFF. The gene calls are TRBV10-3 and TRBJ1-1; the D is unclear. V was cut by 6 bases and J by 5 bases, with 13 bases left in between. This CDR3 contains 13 residues. Germline CDR1 reads ENHRY; CDR2 reads SYGVKD.

To note about this clone: The sample contains more than one DNA sequence encoding this CDR3. J is TRBJ1-2 and V is TRBV2, with no clear D. The germline V gene encodes CDR1 SNHLY and CDR2 FYNNEI. The CDR3 is 13 residues long. V was trimmed by 5 bases and J by 0 bases, leaving 7 bases between them. CDR3 amino acids: CASSNSPNYGYTF. For the CDR3, the DNA is TGTGCCAGCAGTAACTCTCCTAACTATGGCTACACCTTC.

This chain links TRBV28 with TRBJ2-4, with 11 bases fitting TRBD1. The CDR3 totals 19 residues. Germline CDR1 MDHEN, CDR2 SYDVKM. Trimming at V came to 1 base and at J to 1 base, leaving 9 bases not matched to a gene. CDR3 nucleotides: TGTGCCAGCAGTTTATTATGGGGGGACAGGGGGAAGGCCAAAAACATTCAGTACTTC. Translation: CASSLLWGDRGKAKNIQYF.

The chain employs TRBV27 and TRBJ1-1; D remains ambiguous. Germline V gene data show CDR1 as MNHEY and CDR2 as SMNVEV (reference sequence). This CDR3 has 15 amino acids. V gave up 0 bases and J gave up 0 bases, with 8 bases separating them. The CDR3 DNA is TGTGCCAGCAGTTTATCCCCGACATTGAACACTGAAGCTTTCTTT. The encoded protein is CASSLSPTLNTEAFF.

The rearrangement uses TRBV5-1 and TRBJ2-5; TRBD2 agrees at 14 bases. Germline loops: CDR1 SGHRS, CDR2 YFSETQ. This CDR3 has 16 residues. Trimming at V came to 1 base and at J to 5 bases, leaving 4 bases not matched to a gene. The DNA for the CDR3 is TGCGCCAGCAGCTTGTCTTGGACTAGCGGGAGGGAGACCCAGTACTTC. Protein product: CASSLSWTSGRETQYF.

The chain uses TRBV27 and TRBJ2-7, with D possibly being TRBD1 or TRBD2 (5 bases each). The CDR3 loop spans 15 amino acids. Germline V gene data show CDR1 as MNHEY and CDR2 as SMNVEV (reference sequence). V lost 1 base and J 4 bases, leaving 14 bases between the germline ends. The CDR3 sequence is CASSLLGESGYEQYF. The CDR3 nucleotides read TGTGCCAGCAGTTTATTGGGGGAGTCAGGGTACGAGCAGTACTTC.

The rearrangement joins TRBV27 to TRBJ1-1, with no clear D. From germline, CDR1 is MNHEY and CDR2 SMNVEV (reference sequence). The ends were cut back, 5 bases at V and 3 bases at J, with 13 bases in the middle. The CDR3 covers 14 residues. The CDR3 bases are TGTGCCAGCAGTCTCATCGGTGGGGACACTGAAGCTTTCTTT. Protein product: CASSLIGGDTEAFF.

The chain uses TRBV24-1 and TRBJ2-1, with D uncertain. In germline, CDR1 is KGHDR, CDR2 SFDVKD. The CDR3 has 13 residues. Trimming removed 6 bases from V and 4 bases from J, with 9 bases in between. The CDR3 loop is CATSLTAYNEQFF. The CDR3 DNA sequence: TGTGCCACCAGTCTAACAGCTTACAATGAGCAGTTCTTC.

The V gene is TRBV28, the J gene TRBJ1-5; the D gene is possibly TRBD1 (6 bases). The CDR3 consists of 13 residues. V was cut by 9 bases and J by 6 bases, with 15 bases left in between. CDR1 is MDHEN, CDR2 SYDVKM, per germline. CDR3 residues: CASLQGQAQPQHF. Here the CDR3 DNA reads TGTGCCAGTTTGCAGGGGCAGGCTCAGCCCCAGCATTTT.

Remarks on this clone: Its ends do not fully match the called genes, so a read error is possible. The gene calls are TRBV13 and TRBJ2-1; TRBD1 aligns across 10 bases. The CDR3 is 11 amino acids. The V gene's germline CDR1 is PRHDT and CDR2 FYEKMQ (reference sequence). The CDR3 coding sequence is TGTGCCAGCAGCACTGACAGGGGGCTGCTCTTC. It encodes CASSTDRGLLF.

The chain couples TRBV10-1 to TRBJ2-4, with D perhaps matching TRBD2 (6 bases). This CDR3 region has 18 residues. Looked up from germline, CDR1 is WNHNN and CDR2 is SYGVQD (reference sequence). V lost 0 bases and J 0 bases, leaving 15 bases between the germline ends. The CDR3 here is CASSESGDLHLAKNIQYF. The CDR3 nucleotides are TGCGCCAGCAGTGAGTCTGGGGACTTACACCTAGCCAAAAACATTCAGTACTTC.

The CDR3 nucleotides read TGCGCCAGCAGCTTGCACTCGGGACAGGGGTTCTATGGCTACACCTTC. It encodes CASSLHSGQGFYGYTF. The rearrangement joins TRBV5-1 to TRBJ1-2, with TRBD1 matching over 10 bases. The J segment lost 4 bases and the V segment lost 1 base, leaving 7 bases of the junction unmatched. CDR1 is SGHRS, CDR2 YFSETQ, per germline. This CDR3 is 16 amino acids long.

The rearrangement uses TRBV4-1 and TRBJ1-1, with D perhaps TRBD1 (5 bases). The V end was cut by 1 base, the J end by 6 bases, with 12 bases between. The CDR3 is made up of 14 amino acids. Per the germline V gene, CDR1 is MGHRA and CDR2 is YSYEKL. CDR3: CASSQVIGAPEAFF. CDR3 DNA: TGCGCCAGCAGCCAAGTTATAGGGGCCCCTGAAGCTTTCTTT.

This clone was observed once. The chain employs TRBV15 and TRBJ2-1; D tentatively fits TRBD1 or TRBD2 (5 bases each). Germline V lookup: CDR1 LNHNV, CDR2 YYDKDF (reference sequence). This CDR3 has 17 residues. The V end lost 1 base, the J end lost 1 base, and 14 bases lay between the germline ends. CDR3 nucleotide sequence: TGTGCCACCAGCAGAGGGGGGTTTGCTAATTCCTACAATGAGCAGTTCTTC. Translated: CATSRGGFANSYNEQFF.

This rearrangement joins TRBV9 to TRBJ1-2; TRBD1 matches at 10 bases. The germline CDR1 and CDR2 sequences are SGDLS and YYNGEE. After removal of 0 bases from V and 0 bases from J, the junction contained 5 bases not matched to a gene. The length of the CDR3 is 17 residues. CDR3 loop: CASSVAPGQGANYGYTF. The CDR3, as DNA: TGTGCCAGCAGCGTAGCTCCCGGACAGGGGGCTAACTATGGCTACACCTTC. Together with reference TRBV9 and TRBJ1-2, the CDR3 gives the full variable domain: DSGVTQTPKHLITATGQRVTLRCSPRSGDLSVYWYQQSLDQGLQFLIQYYNGEERAKGNILERFSAQQFPDLHSELNLSSLELGDSALYFCASSVAPGQGANYGYTFGSGTRLTVV.

This sequence joins TRBV2 and TRBJ2-1, with D unclear. Germline values: CDR1 SNHLY, CDR2 FYNNEI. V was clipped by 5 bases and J by 6 bases, with 14 bases between them. The CDR3 contains 14 residues. The CDR3 DNA reads as TGTGCCAGCAGTTATCGACTGGGGATCAATGAGCAGTTCTTC. It encodes CASSYRLGINEQFF. Looking up the rest from reference TRBV2 and TRBJ2-1 gives the full variable domain: EPEVTQTPSHQVTQMGQEVILRCVPISNHLYFYWYRQILGQKVEFLVSFYNNEISEKSEIFDDQFSVERPDGSNFTLKIRSTKLEDSAMYFCASSYRLGINEQFFGPGTRLTVL.

This clone was detected once. The genes are TRBV3-1 (or the pseudogene TRBV3-2) and TRBJ2-7, with a tentative D call TRBD2 (6 bases). Trimming stripped 1 base from V and 2 bases from J, with 12 bases between. The CDR3 extends over 15 amino acids. Germline loops: CDR1 LGHDT, CDR2 YNNKEL (reference sequence). CDR3 sequence: CASSQGTTSTYEQYF. The CDR3, as DNA: TGTGCCAGCAGCCAAGGGACTACTTCCACCTACGAGCAGTACTTC.

The DNA for the CDR3 is TGCGCCAGCAGGACGAACAGGGCAACCTCCTACGAGCAGTACTTC. It encodes CASRTNRATSYEQYF. The chain employs TRBV10-2 and TRBJ2-7, with D possibly matching TRBD1 (6 bases). This CDR3 comprises 15 residues. V was pared by 6 bases and J by 0 bases, with 15 bases between. The germline CDR1 and CDR2 sequences are WSHSY and SAAADI.

CDR3 sequence (DNA): TGTGCCAGCAGCACCCCGGGCGCGGGAGGGAACAATGAGCAGTTCTTC. Amino acids: CASSTPGAGGNNEQFF. This rearrangement joins TRBV9 to TRBJ2-1; 9 bases line up with TRBD2. J gave up 5 bases and V 4 bases, and 10 bases lay outside the gene matches. The CDR3 runs 16 residues. Germline-derived CDR1 and CDR2 are SGDLS and YYNGEE.

This chain links TRBV7-2 with TRBJ1-5, with D hard to call. Germline V gene data show CDR1 as SGHTA and CDR2 as FQGNSA. The V end lost 7 bases, the J end lost 4 bases, and 11 bases lay between the germline ends. CDR3 length: 13 amino acids. CDR3 nucleotides: TGTGCCAGCAAGGCAGAGTATAATCAGCCCCAGCATTTT. It encodes CASKAEYNQPQHF.

V gene TRBV28 combines with J gene TRBJ2-2; D unclear. This CDR3 contains 16 residues. The V end was cut by 5 bases, the J end by 4 bases, with 17 bases between. The germline V gene has CDR1 MDHEN and CDR2 SYDVKM. The CDR3 DNA reads TGTGCCAGCAGTGATCCACTAAGACGAGGCACCGGGGAGCTGTTTTTT. Translated, it gives CASSDPLRRGTGELFF.

The chain recombines TRBV2 with TRBJ1-3; D is possibly TRBD1 (5 bases). Per germline, CDR1 SNHLY and CDR2 FYNNEI. The CDR3 extends over 15 amino acids. The V and J ends lost 5 bases and 0 bases respectively, with 11 bases between them. The CDR3 sequence: CASSPGFPSGNTIYF. In nucleotides, the CDR3 is TGTGCCAGCAGTCCAGGGTTCCCCTCTGGAAACACCATATATTTT.

The chain is built from TRBV10-3 and TRBJ1-4, with a tentative D call TRBD1 (6 bases). The CDR3 has 13 amino acids. Germline CDR1 ENHRY, CDR2 SYGVKD. V gave up 6 bases and J gave up 7 bases, with 12 bases separating them. The CDR3: CAISEGGVEKLFF. The CDR3 nucleotides read TGTGCCATCAGCGAGGGGGGGGTTGAAAAACTGTTTTTT.

For the CDR3, the DNA is TGCGCCAGCAGCCAAGATTCGACTAGCGGGAAAGTCACAGATACGCAGTATTTT. This encodes CASSQDSTSGKVTDTQYF. V gene TRBV4-1 combines with J gene TRBJ2-3, with 11 bases matching TRBD2. This CDR3 is 18 amino acids long. After removal of 0 bases from V and 2 bases from J, the junction contained 7 bases not matched to a gene. Germline V gene lookup returns CDR1 MGHRA and CDR2 YSYEKL.